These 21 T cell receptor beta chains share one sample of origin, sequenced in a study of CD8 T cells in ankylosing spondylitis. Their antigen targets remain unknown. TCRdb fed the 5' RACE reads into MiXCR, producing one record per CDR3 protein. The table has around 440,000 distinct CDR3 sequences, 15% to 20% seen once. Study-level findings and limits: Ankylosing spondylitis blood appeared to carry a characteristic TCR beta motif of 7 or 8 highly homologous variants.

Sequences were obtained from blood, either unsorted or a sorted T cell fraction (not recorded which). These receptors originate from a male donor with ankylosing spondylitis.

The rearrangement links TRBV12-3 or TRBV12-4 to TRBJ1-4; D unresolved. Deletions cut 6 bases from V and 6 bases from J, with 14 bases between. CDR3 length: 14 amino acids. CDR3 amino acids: CASRVDRGYEKLFF. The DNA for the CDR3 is TGTGCCAGCAGGGTAGACCGGGGATATGAAAAACTGTTTTTT.

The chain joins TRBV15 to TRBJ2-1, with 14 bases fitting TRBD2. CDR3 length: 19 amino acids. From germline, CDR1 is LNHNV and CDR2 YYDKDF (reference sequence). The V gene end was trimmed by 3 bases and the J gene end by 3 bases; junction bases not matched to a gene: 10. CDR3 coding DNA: TGTGCCACCAGCAGGAGCTCCGGGACTAGCGGGAGTTTCTACAATGAGCAGTTCTTC. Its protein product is CATSRSSGTSGSFYNEQFF.

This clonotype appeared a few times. The CDR3 loop reads CSARERRGGQPQHF. In nucleotides, the CDR3 is TGCAGTGCTAGGGAGCGGCGAGGGGGTCAGCCCCAGCATTTT. The chain links TRBV20-1 to TRBJ1-5; D may be TRBD1 (6 bases). This CDR3 has 14 amino acids. V lost 3 bases and J lost 6, with 15 bases in between. The germline V gene has CDR1 DFQATT and CDR2 SNEGSKA (reference sequence).

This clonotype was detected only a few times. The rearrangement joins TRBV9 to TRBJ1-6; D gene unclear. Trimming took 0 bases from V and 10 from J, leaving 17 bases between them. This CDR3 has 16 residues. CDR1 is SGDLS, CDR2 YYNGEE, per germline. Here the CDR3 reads CASSVATNTRASPLHF. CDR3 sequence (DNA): TGTGCCAGCAGCGTAGCTACGAACACCCGGGCGTCACCCCTCCACTTT.

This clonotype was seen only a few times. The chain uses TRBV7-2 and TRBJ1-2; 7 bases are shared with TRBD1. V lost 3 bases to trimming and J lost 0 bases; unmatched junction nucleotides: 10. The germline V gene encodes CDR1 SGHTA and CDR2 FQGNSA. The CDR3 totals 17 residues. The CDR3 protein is CASSFFRDSSSNYGYTF. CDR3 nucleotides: TGTGCCAGCAGCTTTTTCCGGGACAGTTCCTCTAACTATGGCTACACCTTC.

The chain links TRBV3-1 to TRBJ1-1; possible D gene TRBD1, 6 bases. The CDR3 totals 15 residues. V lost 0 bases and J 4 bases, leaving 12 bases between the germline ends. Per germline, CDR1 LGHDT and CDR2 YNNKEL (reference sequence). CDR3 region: CASSQDWGARTEAFF. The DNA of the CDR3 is TGTGCCAGCAGCCAAGACTGGGGGGCGCGCACTGAAGCTTTCTTT.

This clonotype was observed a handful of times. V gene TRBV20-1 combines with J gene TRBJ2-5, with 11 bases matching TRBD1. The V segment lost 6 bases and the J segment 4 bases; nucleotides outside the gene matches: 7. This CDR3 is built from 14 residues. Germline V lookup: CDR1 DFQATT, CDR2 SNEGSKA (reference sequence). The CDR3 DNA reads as TGCAGTGCCCAGTCCGGGACAGGGGGAGAGACCCAGTACTTC. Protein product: CSAQSGTGGETQYF.

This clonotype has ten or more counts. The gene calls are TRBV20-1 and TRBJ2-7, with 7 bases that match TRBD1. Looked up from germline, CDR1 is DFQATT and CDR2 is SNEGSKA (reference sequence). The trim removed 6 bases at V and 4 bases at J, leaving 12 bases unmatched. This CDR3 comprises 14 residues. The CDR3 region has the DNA TGCAGTGCGGGGGAAACCGGGACAGCTTACGAGCAGTACTTC. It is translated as CSAGETGTAYEQYF.

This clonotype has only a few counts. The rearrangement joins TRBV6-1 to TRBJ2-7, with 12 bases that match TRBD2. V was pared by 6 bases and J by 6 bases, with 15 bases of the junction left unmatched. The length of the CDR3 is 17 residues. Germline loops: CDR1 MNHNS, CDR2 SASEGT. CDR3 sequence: CASRQIHLAGGWSEQYF. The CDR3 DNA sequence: TGTGCCAGCAGACAAATTCATCTAGCGGGAGGGTGGAGCGAGCAGTACTTC.

The CDR3, as DNA: TGTGCCAGCAGCTTAGGCCAGCTCACCGGGGAGCTGTTTTTT. This codes for CASSLGQLTGELFF. The chain links TRBV11-2 to TRBJ2-2; D call uncertain. Germline CDR1 and CDR2: SGHAT and FQNNGV. The ends were cut back, 1 base at V and 4 bases at J, with 7 bases in the middle. CDR3 length: 14 residues.

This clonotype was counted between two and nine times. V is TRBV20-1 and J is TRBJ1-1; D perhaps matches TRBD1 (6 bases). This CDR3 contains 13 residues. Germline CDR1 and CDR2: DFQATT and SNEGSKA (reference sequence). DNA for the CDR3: TGCAGCCCAAGGAGGGGGGGGTACGCTGAAGCTTTCTTT. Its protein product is CSPRRGGYAEAFF.

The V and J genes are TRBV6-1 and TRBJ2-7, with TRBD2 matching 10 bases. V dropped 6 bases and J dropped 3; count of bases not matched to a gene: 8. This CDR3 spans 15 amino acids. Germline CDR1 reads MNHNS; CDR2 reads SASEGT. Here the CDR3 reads CASRPASGGHYEQYF. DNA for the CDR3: TGTGCCAGCAGACCGGCTAGCGGGGGTCACTACGAGCAGTACTTC.

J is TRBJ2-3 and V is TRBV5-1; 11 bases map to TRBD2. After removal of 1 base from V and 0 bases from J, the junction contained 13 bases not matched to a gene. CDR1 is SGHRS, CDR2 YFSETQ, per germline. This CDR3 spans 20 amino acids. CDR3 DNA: TGCGCCAGCAGCTTGAACCCCTCTTTAGCGGGGGGGGCAAGCACAGATACGCAGTATTTT. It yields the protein CASSLNPSLAGGASTDTQYF.

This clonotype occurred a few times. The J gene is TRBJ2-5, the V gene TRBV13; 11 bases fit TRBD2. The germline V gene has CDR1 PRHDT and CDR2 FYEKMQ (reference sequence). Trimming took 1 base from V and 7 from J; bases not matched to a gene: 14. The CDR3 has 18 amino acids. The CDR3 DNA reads TGTGCCAGCAGCTTAGTCGGGACTAGCGGCTCCAGTATGGCGACCCAGTACTTC. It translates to CASSLVGTSGSSMATQYF.

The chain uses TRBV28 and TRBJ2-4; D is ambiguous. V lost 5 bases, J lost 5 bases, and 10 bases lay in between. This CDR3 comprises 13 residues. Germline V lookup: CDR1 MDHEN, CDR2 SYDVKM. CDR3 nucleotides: TGTGCCAGCAGTGGATCTGAAGAAAACATTCAGTACTTC. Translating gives CASSGSEENIQYF.

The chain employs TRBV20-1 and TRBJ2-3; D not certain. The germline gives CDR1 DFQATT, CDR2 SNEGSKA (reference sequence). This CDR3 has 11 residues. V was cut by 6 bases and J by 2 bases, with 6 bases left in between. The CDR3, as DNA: TGCAGTGCCCCATACACAGATACGCAGTATTTT. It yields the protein CSAPYTDTQYF.

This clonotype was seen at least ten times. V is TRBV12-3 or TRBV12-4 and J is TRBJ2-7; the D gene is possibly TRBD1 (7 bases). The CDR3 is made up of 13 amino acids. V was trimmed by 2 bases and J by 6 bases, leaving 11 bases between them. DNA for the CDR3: TGTGCCAGCAGTTTAAGGCAGGGGGGCGAGCAGTACTTC. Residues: CASSLRQGGEQYF.

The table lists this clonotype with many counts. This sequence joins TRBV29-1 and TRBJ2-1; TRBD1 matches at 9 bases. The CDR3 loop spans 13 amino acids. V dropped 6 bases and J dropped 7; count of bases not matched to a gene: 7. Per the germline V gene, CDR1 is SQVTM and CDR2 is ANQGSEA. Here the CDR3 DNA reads TGCAGCGTGTCGGGACAGGGCAGGAATGAGCAGTTCTTC. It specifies CSVSGQGRNEQFF.

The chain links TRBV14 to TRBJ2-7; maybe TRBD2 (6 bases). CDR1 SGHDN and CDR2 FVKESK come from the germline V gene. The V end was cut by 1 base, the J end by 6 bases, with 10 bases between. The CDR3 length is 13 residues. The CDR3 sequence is CASSQVRGGEQYF. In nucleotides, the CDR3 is TGTGCCAGCAGCCAAGTAAGGGGAGGCGAGCAGTACTTC.

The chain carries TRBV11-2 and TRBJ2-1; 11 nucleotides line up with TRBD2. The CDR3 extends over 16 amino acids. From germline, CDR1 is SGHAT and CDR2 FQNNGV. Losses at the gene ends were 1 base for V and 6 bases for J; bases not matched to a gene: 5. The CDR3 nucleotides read TGTGCCAGCAGCTTAGGAGTAGCGGGAGGGGGCAATGAGCAGTTCTTC. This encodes CASSLGVAGGGNEQFF.

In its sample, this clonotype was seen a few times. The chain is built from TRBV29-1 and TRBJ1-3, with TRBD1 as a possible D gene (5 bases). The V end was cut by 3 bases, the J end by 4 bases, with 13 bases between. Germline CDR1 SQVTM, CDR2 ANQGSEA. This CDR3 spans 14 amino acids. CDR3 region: CSVDRWGDGNTIYF. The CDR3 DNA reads TGCAGCGTTGACCGCTGGGGGGACGGAAACACCATATATTTT.